These 12 T cell receptor beta chains came from one sample sequenced in a study of blood T cell repertoires in COVID-19. Libraries were prepared by immunoSEQ multiplex PCR; TCRdb keeps only in-frame clonotypes and omits some of them. The sample holds about 300,000 clones, 85% to 90% seen once. Input material: PBMCs or T cells enriched from blood (not recorded which). Receptor source: a man aged 30 to 45 who had recovered from COVID-19.

The genes are TRBV6-1 and TRBJ2-5; 11 bases match TRBD2. The CDR3 is made up of 17 amino acids. J lost 5 bases, V lost 2 bases, and 10 bases had no gene match. Germline CDR1 and CDR2: MNHNS and SASEGT. The CDR3 here is CASSESLAGGRRETQYF. DNA of the CDR3: TGTGCCAGCAGTGAATCCCTAGCGGGAGGCCGTAGGGAGACCCAGTACTTC.

This clone was counted a few times. The V gene is TRBV12-3 or TRBV12-4, the J gene TRBJ1-1; TRBD1 agrees at 9 bases. The J segment lost 7 bases and the V segment lost 7 bases, leaving 7 bases of the junction unmatched. The CDR3 loop spans 13 amino acids. CDR3 amino acids: CASTSDRGDEAFF. The CDR3 DNA follows: TGTGCCAGCACCTCGGACAGGGGTGATGAAGCTTTCTTT.

The gene calls are TRBV6-2 or TRBV6-3 and TRBJ2-5; maybe TRBD1 (5 bases). Looked up from germline, CDR1 is MNHEY and CDR2 is SVGEGT. The V end was cut by 4 bases, the J end by 3 bases, with 21 bases between. This CDR3 is 17 amino acids long. CDR3 region: CASSFRMPAQGKETQYF. As DNA, the CDR3 is TGTGCCAGCAGTTTCCGAATGCCCGCTCAGGGAAAAGAGACCCAGTACTTC.

The table lists this clone with a count of one. The genes are TRBV7-9 and TRBJ1-4; D is undetermined. V lost 3 bases and J 0 bases, leaving 5 bases between the germline ends. Germline V gives CDR1 SEHNR, CDR2 FQNEAQ (reference sequence). The CDR3 totals 14 residues. DNA of the CDR3: TGTGCCAGCAGCTTTTCTGCAACTAATGAAAAACTGTTTTTT. As protein: CASSFSATNEKLFF.

V and J are TRBV27 and TRBJ1-6, with D possibly being TRBD1 (5 bases). Trimming left V 5 bases short and J 0 bases short, with 8 bases between. CDR3 length: 15 amino acids. CDR1 and CDR2 from the germline V gene are MNHEY and SMNVEV (reference sequence). CDR3 sequence (DNA): TGTGCCAGCAGTGACAGCCTCTCCTATAATTCACCCCTCCACTTT. It specifies CASSDSLSYNSPLHF.

This clone was detected a few times. The rearrangement links TRBV15 to TRBJ2-7; 8 bases align to TRBD1. The germline gives CDR1 LNHNV, CDR2 YYDKDF (reference sequence). V lost 3 bases to trimming and J lost 6 bases; unmatched junction nucleotides: 10. There are 15 residues in the CDR3. CDR3 bases: TGTGCCACCAGCAGGGGTGGGACAGGTACCATCGAGCAGTACTTC. Amino acids: CATSRGGTGTIEQYF. Drawing the rest from reference TRBV15 and TRBJ2-7, the complete variable domain is DAMVIQNPRYQVTQFGKPVTLSCSQTLNHNVMYWYQQKSSQAPKLLFHYYDKDFNNEADTPDNFQSRRPNTSFCFLDIRSPGLGDTAMYLCATSRGGTGTIEQYFGPGTRLTVT.

The chain recombines TRBV27 with TRBJ2-1; 11 nucleotides agree with TRBD2. CDR1 is MNHEY, CDR2 SMNVEV, per germline (reference sequence). The CDR3 spans 16 residues. The J segment lost 6 bases and the V segment lost 1 base, leaving 5 bases of the junction unmatched. The CDR3 loop is CASSLLMGLAVNEQFF. In DNA form, the CDR3 reads TGTGCCAGCAGTTTATTAATGGGACTAGCGGTCAATGAGCAGTTCTTC.

The chain links TRBV18 to TRBJ2-5; TRBD1 aligns across 8 bases. Germline CDR1 reads KGHSH; CDR2 reads LQKENI. The CDR3 consists of 15 residues. V was pared by 2 bases and J by 5 bases, with 7 bases of the junction left unmatched. The CDR3 loop reads CASSPRTGRMETQYF. The CDR3 DNA reads as TGTGCCAGCTCACCAAGGACAGGGAGAATGGAGACCCAGTACTTC.

This clone was seen a few times. The rearrangement joins TRBV7-9 to TRBJ2-7, with D possibly being TRBD1 (5 bases). Trimming took off 0 bases at V and 5 bases at J, with 17 bases between the two ends. Germline CDR1 is SEHNR and CDR2 is FQNEAQ (reference sequence). CDR3 length equals 16 residues. For the CDR3, the DNA is TGTGCCAGCAGCTTAGCGGCGCGACAGACCCTAAACGAGCAGTACTTC. This gives the protein CASSLAARQTLNEQYF. Supplemented by reference TRBV7-9 and TRBJ2-7, the full variable domain reads DTGVSQNPRHKITKRGQNVTFRCDPISEHNRLYWYRQTLGQGPEFLTYFQNEAQLEKSRLLSDRFSAERPKGSFSTLEIQRTEQGDSAMYLCASSLAARQTLNEQYFGPGTRLTVT.

This chain's CDR3 is CASSLGPAGGNEQFF. The CDR3 DNA follows: TGCGCCAGCAGCTTGGGCCCAGCGGGAGGAAATGAGCAGTTCTTC. The rearrangement uses TRBV5-1 and TRBJ2-1; 9 bases align to TRBD2. Germline loops: CDR1 SGHRS, CDR2 YFSETQ. V was clipped by 0 bases and J by 7 bases; unmatched bases: 5. The CDR3 totals 15 residues. Looking up the rest from reference TRBV5-1 and TRBJ2-1 gives the full variable domain: KAGVTQTPRYLIKTRGQQVTLSCSPISGHRSVSWYQQTPGQGLQFLFEYFSETQRNKGNFPGRFSGRQFSNSRSEMNVSTLELGDSALYLCASSLGPAGGNEQFFGPGTRLTVL.

This rearrangement joins TRBV29-1 to TRBJ2-3, with D possibly being TRBD1 (5 bases). Trimming removed 2 bases from V and 5 bases from J, with 5 bases in between. This CDR3 comprises 11 residues. Germline-derived CDR1 and CDR2 are SQVTM and ANQGSEA. The CDR3 sequence is CSVEQGDTQYF. The DNA of the CDR3 is TGCAGCGTTGAACAGGGAGATACGCAGTATTTT.

The chain is built from TRBV29-1 and TRBJ2-7; D gene unclear. The CDR3 covers 13 residues. With 1 base removed from V and 7 bases from J, the gap between germline ends came to 14 bases. Germline CDR1 is SQVTM and CDR2 is ANQGSEA. This CDR3 is CSVEGSTWSEQYF. The CDR3, as DNA: TGCAGCGTTGAAGGCTCTACTTGGTCGGAGCAGTACTTC.